Following are 29 T cell receptor beta chains from one sample sequenced in a study of breast tumors, draining lymph nodes, adjacent tissues. Breast cancer patients provided tissue from their axillary draining lymph nodes. TCRdb independently ran MiXCR on the multiplex PCR reads; one entry per CDR3 protein. The data show over 100,000 distinct CDR3 sequences, more than 20% seen once. Sequencing was carried out using axillary lymph node tissue. The receptors shown here come from a female donor with breast cancer. Some clones in this sample may be carry-over from other donors' samples.

This clonotype was seen repeatedly, ten times or more. V gene TRBV2 combines with J gene TRBJ2-1; no clear D gene. The CDR3 consists of 14 residues. With 1 base removed from V and 0 bases from J, the gap between germline ends came to 4 bases. Germline V CDR1 and CDR2: SNHLY, FYNNEI. The CDR3 region has the DNA TGTGCCAGCAGTGAAGTTAGCTCCTACAATGAGCAGTTCTTC. This codes for CASSEVSSYNEQFF.

The sample holds many counts of this clonotype. V and J are TRBV6-5 and TRBJ1-6, with a possible D match to TRBD1 (6 bases). Trimming left V 0 bases short and J 6 bases short, with 9 bases between. The length of the CDR3 is 15 residues. Germline V gene sequence: CDR1 MNHEY, CDR2 SVGAGI. The CDR3 region is CASSYSIQGNSPLHF. CDR3 sequence (DNA): TGTGCCAGCAGTTACTCGATACAGGGTAATTCACCCCTCCACTTT.

This chain links TRBV29-1 with TRBJ2-7; TRBD2 aligns across 7 bases. The CDR3 consists of 13 residues. V gave up 4 bases and J gave up 5 bases; unmatched junction bases: 8. From germline, CDR1 is SQVTM and CDR2 ANQGSEA. DNA of the CDR3: TGCAGCGTTGCGACTAGCTGGACCAACGAGCAGTACTTC. This codes for CSVATSWTNEQYF.

Ten or more counts support this clonotype. V is TRBV11-1 and J is TRBJ2-7; D might be TRBD2 (6 bases). The germline V gene encodes CDR1 SGHAT and CDR2 FQDESV (reference sequence). There are 17 residues in the CDR3. V lost 5 bases to trimming and J lost 0 bases, with 20 bases between them. The CDR3 region has the DNA TGTGCCAGCAGCACCGACGCTGGGACTTTGAGCTCCTACGAGCAGTACTTC. Protein: CASSTDAGTLSSYEQYF. The variable domain in full, completed from reference TRBV11-1 and TRBJ2-7, reads EAEVAQSPRYKITEKSQAVAFWCDPISGHATLYWYRQILGQGPELLVQFQDESVVDDSQLPKDRFSAERLKGVDSTLKIQPAELGDSAMYLCASSTDAGTLSSYEQYFGPGTRLTVT.

This clonotype showed up many times. The chain couples TRBV19 to TRBJ2-3; unclear D gene. The CDR3 extends over 13 amino acids. The V gene's germline CDR1 is LNHDA and CDR2 SQIVND (reference sequence). V shed 7 bases and J shed 2 bases, with 10 bases lying between them. The CDR3 DNA sequence: TGTGCCAGTACAGACCGGAACACAGATACGCAGTATTTT. This codes for CASTDRNTDTQYF.

This clonotype was counted at least ten times. V usage is TRBV11-3 and J usage is TRBJ2-3; 8 bases fit TRBD2. With 0 bases clipped from V and 4 bases from J, the junction kept 3 bases outside the gene matches. This CDR3 contains 15 residues. Germline assignment: CDR1 SGHNT and CDR2 YENEEA. The CDR3 DNA sequence: TGTGCCAGCAGCTTAGACGGGAGGGCCGCAGATACGCAGTATTTT. Its translation: CASSLDGRAADTQYF. The full variable domain, with the rest looked up from reference TRBV11-3 and TRBJ2-3, is EAGVVQSPRYKIIEKKQPVAFWCNPISGHNTLYWYLQNLGQGPELLIRYENEEAVDDSQLPKDRFSAERLKGVDSTLKIQPAELGDSAVYLCASSLDGRAADTQYFGPGTRLTVL.

This clonotype has at least ten counts. V gene TRBV2 combines with J gene TRBJ2-7; perhaps TRBD2 as D (6 bases). This CDR3 region has 13 residues. The V gene lost 5 bases and the J gene lost 4 bases, with 12 bases spanning the gap. Germline V CDR1 and CDR2: SNHLY, FYNNEI. In nucleotides, the CDR3 is TGTGCCAGCAGTCGACTAGTACTATACGAGCAGTACTTC. It encodes CASSRLVLYEQYF.

The chain recombines TRBV10-3 with TRBJ1-4; D unresolved. The CDR3 has 17 residues. Trimming cost V 11 bases and J 6 bases, with 28 bases left between them. The germline V gene encodes CDR1 ENHRY and CDR2 SYGVKD. The CDR3 DNA is TGTGCCTGCAGCCCCATGGGTGCCGGGATACGGGATGAAAAACTGTTTTTT. This translates into CACSPMGAGIRDEKLFF.

This clonotype has just a few counts. The gene calls are TRBV10-2 and TRBJ1-1; TRBD1 aligns across 8 bases. Trimming removed 6 bases from V and 1 base from J; junction bases left unmatched: 7. There are 15 residues in the CDR3. Germline V gene lookup returns CDR1 WSHSY and CDR2 SAAADI. CDR3 loop: CASRGKGQENTEAFF. The CDR3 DNA sequence: TGCGCCAGCAGGGGAAAGGGACAGGAGAACACTGAAGCTTTCTTT.

This clonotype was observed many times. The chain joins TRBV7-2 to TRBJ2-5; TRBD2 aligns across 15 bases. Losses at the gene ends were 5 bases for V and 2 bases for J; bases not matched to a gene: 6. The length of the CDR3 is 17 residues. CDR1 is SGHTA, CDR2 FQGNSA, per germline. CDR3 in amino acids: CASSHGLAGGVQETQYF. The CDR3 nucleotides read TGTGCCAGCAGCCATGGACTAGCGGGGGGGGTTCAAGAGACCCAGTACTTC. Complete variable domain (other parts from reference TRBV7-2 and TRBJ2-5): GAGVSQSPSNKVTEKGKDVELRCDPISGHTALYWYRQSLGQGLEFLIYFQGNSAPDKSGLPSDRFSAERTGGSVSTLTIQRTQQEDSAVYLCASSHGLAGGVQETQYFGPGTRLLVL.

V and J are TRBV20-1 and TRBJ1-1, with D possibly matching TRBD1 (5 bases). The germline gives CDR1 DFQATT, CDR2 SNEGSKA (reference sequence). V lost 3 bases and J lost 0, with 11 bases in between. This CDR3 comprises 14 residues. The CDR3 region is CSARGGSLNTEAFF. The CDR3 DNA reads TGCAGTGCTAGGGGGGGATCACTGAACACTGAAGCTTTCTTT.

In its sample, this clonotype was seen many times. V gene TRBV28 combines with J gene TRBJ1-6; no definite D call. The germline gives CDR1 MDHEN, CDR2 SYDVKM. The CDR3 has 13 residues. Trimming took 2 bases from V and 10 from J, leaving 9 bases between them. In DNA, the CDR3 is TGTGCCAGCAGTTTAGGAATAGGATCACCCCTCCACTTT. It specifies CASSLGIGSPLHF.

A note on this clonotype: A much more abundant neighbour one base away suggests this may be a read error. V usage is TRBV6-4 and J usage is TRBJ2-2; D is perhaps TRBD2 (5 bases). Germline-derived CDR1 and CDR2 are MRHNA and SNTAGT. CDR3 length equals 13 residues. The ends were cut back, 2 bases at V and 7 bases at J, with 8 bases in the middle. CDR3 amino acids: CASSDHEGGELFF. For the CDR3, the DNA is TGTGCCAGCAGTGACCATGAGGGCGGGGAGCTGTTTTTT.

This clonotype has a handful of counts. The genes are TRBV20-1 and TRBJ2-3; the match to TRBD2 covers 10 bases. V was clipped by 6 bases and J by 2 bases; unmatched bases: 5. This CDR3 has 14 amino acids. The germline CDR1 and CDR2 sequences are DFQATT and SNEGSKA (reference sequence). Here the CDR3 DNA reads TGCAGTGCCTACACTAGCGGGACCACAGATACGCAGTATTTT. Its translation is CSAYTSGTTDTQYF.

The J gene is TRBJ2-2, the V gene TRBV28; D gene uncertain. Trimming took off 4 bases at V and 6 bases at J, with 15 bases between the two ends. The CDR3 runs to 15 residues. Germline CDR1 is MDHEN and CDR2 is SYDVKM. CDR3: CASSSPGFSSGELFF. The CDR3 coding sequence is TGTGCCAGCAGTTCCCCTGGGTTTTCATCCGGGGAGCTGTTTTTT.

The chain links TRBV5-4 to TRBJ2-5; D is unclear. The CDR3 is made up of 12 amino acids. The germline gives CDR1 SGHNT, CDR2 YYREEE (reference sequence). Between the trimmed V and J ends, which lost 2 bases and 4 bases, there was a span of 6 bases. The CDR3 is CASSFPGETQYF. The CDR3 region has the DNA TGTGCCAGCAGCTTTCCGGGAGAGACCCAGTACTTC.

This clonotype has more than one count but fewer than ten. This sequence joins TRBV5-6 and TRBJ2-3; no clear D gene. The ends were cut back, 2 bases at V and 7 bases at J, with 23 bases in the middle. The CDR3 consists of 17 residues. From germline, CDR1 is SGHDT and CDR2 YYEEEE. CDR3 DNA sequence: TGTGCCAGCAGCTTAAGGGCGGTAGCATCTACTCATAATACGCAGTATTTT. Protein product: CASSLRAVASTHNTQYF. Together with reference TRBV5-6 and TRBJ2-3, the CDR3 gives the full variable domain: DAGVTQSPTHLIKTRGQQVTLRCSPKSGHDTVSWYQQALGQGPQFIFQYYEEEERQRGNFPDRFSGHQFPNYSSELNVNALLLGDSALYLCASSLRAVASTHNTQYFGPGTRLTVL.

In its sample, this clonotype was seen a few times. The V and J genes are TRBV4-1 and TRBJ2-6, with TRBD1 as a possible D gene (8 bases). The V end was cut by 2 bases, the J end by 1 base, with 18 bases between. CDR1 and CDR2 (germline): MGHRA, YSYEKL. The CDR3 is 19 residues long. The CDR3 DNA is TGCGCCAGCAGCCAACCTACAGGGGGGGGAAGATCTGGGGCCAACGTCCTGACTTTC. It codes for CASSQPTGGGRSGANVLTF.

This clonotype was observed at least ten times. V usage is TRBV6-6 and J usage is TRBJ2-1; D is uncertain. Trimming removed 5 bases at V and 7 bases at J, with 6 bases between. This CDR3 spans 11 amino acids. Germline V lookup: CDR1 MNHNY, CDR2 SVGAGI (reference sequence). The CDR3, as DNA: TGTGCCAGCAGTCGTAGGAATGAGCAGTTCTTC. Encoded protein: CASSRRNEQFF.

This clonotype occurred many times. The CDR3 sequence is CASSLGHPESSYNEQFF. CDR3 DNA sequence: TGTGCCAGCAGCCTGGGACATCCAGAGAGCTCCTACAATGAGCAGTTCTTC. The chain employs TRBV7-8 and TRBJ2-1, with TRBD1 as a possible D gene (6 bases). The V gene's germline CDR1 is SGHVS and CDR2 FQNEAQ. The CDR3 spans 17 residues. Between the trimmed V and J ends, which lost 5 bases and 0 bases, there was a span of 17 bases.

V usage is TRBV28 and J usage is TRBJ1-2; D not certain. This CDR3 is 13 amino acids long. Germline V gene data show CDR1 as MDHEN and CDR2 as SYDVKM. Trimming cost V 5 bases and J 3 bases, with 10 bases left between them. CDR3 coding DNA: TGTGCCAGCAGTGGACGCCGCCACTATGGCTACACCTTC. This sequence encodes CASSGRRHYGYTF.

A single count supports this clonotype. A read error is possible here, since a much larger clone lies one base away. V usage is TRBV30 and J usage is TRBJ2-7; D remains ambiguous. Germline loops: CDR1 GTSNPN, CDR2 SVGIG (reference sequence). The CDR3 is 11 amino acids. The CDR3 nucleotides read TGTGCCTGGATCGGTGTCTACGGGCAGTACTTC. Its translation is CAWIGVYGQYF.

As concerns this clonotype: One end of the junction does not line up with germline, which may come from a read error. The chain links TRBV27 to TRBJ1-4; D gene unclear. Per germline, CDR1 MNHEY and CDR2 SMNVEV (reference sequence). This CDR3 has 17 residues. In DNA form, the CDR3 reads TGTGCCAGCAGCAACGGACGCTCCCGATCAACTAATGAAATACTGTTTTTT. Amino acids: CASSNGRSRSTNEILFF.

As regards this clonotype: Germline and junction disagree at one end, which may indicate a read error. J is TRBJ2-1 and V is TRBV27; 16 bases map to TRBD2. The CDR3 is 18 amino acids. In germline, CDR1 is MNHEY, CDR2 SMNVEV (reference sequence). The CDR3 loop reads CASRKTGTSGRVYNGQFF. DNA of the CDR3: TGTGCCAGCAGGAAAACCGGGACTAGCGGGAGGGTATACAATGGGCAGTTCTTC.

This clonotype was observed at least ten times. J is TRBJ1-6 and V is TRBV9; TRBD1 might be the D (6 bases). Deletions cut 0 bases from V and 14 bases from J, with 18 bases between. The CDR3 consists of 15 residues. Germline assignment: CDR1 SGDLS and CDR2 YYNGEE. CDR3: CASSVGSGQSLTLHF. CDR3 coding DNA: TGTGCCAGCAGCGTAGGTTCGGGACAAAGTTTAACCCTCCACTTT.

This clonotype was detected ten times or more. The gene calls are TRBV7-2 and TRBJ1-4; D remains ambiguous. The V gene's germline CDR1 is SGHTA and CDR2 FQGNSA. V was trimmed by 1 base and J by 1 base, leaving 7 bases between them. The CDR3 loop spans 15 amino acids. CDR3 sequence: CASSLDGVTNEKLFF. CDR3 DNA sequence: TGTGCCAGCAGCTTAGATGGGGTAACTAATGAAAAACTGTTTTTT.

With regard to this clonotype: Just one base apart from a much larger clone, this may be a read error. The rearrangement joins TRBV24-1 to TRBJ1-2, with a tentative D call TRBD1 (5 bases). The CDR3 is made up of 12 amino acids. The V end lost 5 bases, the J end lost 8 bases, and 11 bases lay between the germline ends. In germline, CDR1 is KGHDR, CDR2 SFDVKD. The CDR3 sequence: CATSAGPGGYTF. Written as DNA, the CDR3 is TGTGCCACCAGTGCTGGACCAGGGGGCTACACCTTC.

CDR3 region: CATSEPLAGARHEQFF. The DNA for the CDR3 is TGTGCCACCAGTGAACCTTTAGCGGGAGCCCGCCATGAGCAGTTCTTC. The chain is built from TRBV24-1 and TRBJ2-1, with 9 bases matching TRBD2. Per the germline V gene, CDR1 is KGHDR and CDR2 is SFDVKD. V shed 4 bases and J 8 bases; nucleotides not matched to a gene: 11. The CDR3 covers 16 residues.

This clonotype was counted once. Lacking the conserved final phenylalanine or tryptophan, this CDR3 likely reflects a read error. The V and J genes are TRBV2 and TRBJ2-5; D gene unclear. In germline, CDR1 is SNHLY, CDR2 FYNNEI. Trimming took 1 base from V and 0 from J, leaving 6 bases between them. The CDR3 is 14 amino acids. For the CDR3, the DNA is TGTGCCAGCAGTGAAGTGGGCCACCAAGAGACCCAGTACTCC. Its protein product is CASSEVGHQETQYS.